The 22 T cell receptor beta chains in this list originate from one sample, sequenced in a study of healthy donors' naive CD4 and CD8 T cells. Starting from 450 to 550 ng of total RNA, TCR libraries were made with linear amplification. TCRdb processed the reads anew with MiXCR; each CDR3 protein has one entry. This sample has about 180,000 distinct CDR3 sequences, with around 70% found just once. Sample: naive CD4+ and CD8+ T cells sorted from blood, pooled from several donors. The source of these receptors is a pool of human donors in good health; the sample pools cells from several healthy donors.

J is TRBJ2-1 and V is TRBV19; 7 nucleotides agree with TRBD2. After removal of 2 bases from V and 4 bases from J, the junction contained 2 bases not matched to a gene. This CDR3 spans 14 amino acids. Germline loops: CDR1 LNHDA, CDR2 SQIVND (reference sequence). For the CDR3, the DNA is TGTGCCAGTAGTATAACTAGCGCGTACAATGAGCAGTTCTTC. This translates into CASSITSAYNEQFF.

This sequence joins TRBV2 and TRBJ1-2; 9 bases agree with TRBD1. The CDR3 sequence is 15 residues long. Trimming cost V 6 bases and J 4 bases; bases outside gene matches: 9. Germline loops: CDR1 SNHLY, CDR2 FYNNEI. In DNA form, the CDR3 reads TGTGCCAGCAGAATAGGGCCGGACAGGGGCTATGGCTACACCTTC. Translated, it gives CASRIGPDRGYGYTF.

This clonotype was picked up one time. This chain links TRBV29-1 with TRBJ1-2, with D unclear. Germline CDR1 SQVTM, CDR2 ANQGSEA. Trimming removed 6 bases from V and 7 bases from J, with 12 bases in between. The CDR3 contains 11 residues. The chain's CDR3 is CSVPGGGGYTF. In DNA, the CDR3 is TGCAGCGTCCCAGGCGGAGGTGGCTACACCTTC.

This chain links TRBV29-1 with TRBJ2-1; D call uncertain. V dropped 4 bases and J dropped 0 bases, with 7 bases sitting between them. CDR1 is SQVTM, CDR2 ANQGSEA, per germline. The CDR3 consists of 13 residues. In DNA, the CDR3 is TGCAGCGTTGGAGATTTCTCCTACAATGAGCAGTTCTTC. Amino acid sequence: CSVGDFSYNEQFF.

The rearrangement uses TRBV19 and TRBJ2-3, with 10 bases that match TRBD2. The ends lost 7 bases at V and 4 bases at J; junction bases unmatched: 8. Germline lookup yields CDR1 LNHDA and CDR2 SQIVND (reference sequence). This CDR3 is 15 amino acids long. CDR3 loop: CASMGVAGGADTQYF. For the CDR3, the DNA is TGTGCCAGTATGGGAGTAGCGGGAGGTGCAGATACGCAGTATTTT.

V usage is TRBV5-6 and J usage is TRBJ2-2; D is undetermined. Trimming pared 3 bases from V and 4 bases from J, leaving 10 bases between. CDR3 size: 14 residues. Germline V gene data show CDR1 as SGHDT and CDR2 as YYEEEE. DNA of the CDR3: TGTGCCAGCAGCTCATATATCCCCACCGGGGAGCTGTTTTTT. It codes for CASSSYIPTGELFF.

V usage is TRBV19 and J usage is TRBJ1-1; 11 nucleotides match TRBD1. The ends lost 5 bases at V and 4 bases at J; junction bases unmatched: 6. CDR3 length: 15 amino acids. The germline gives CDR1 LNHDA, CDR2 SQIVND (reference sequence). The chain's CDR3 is CASSRTGGLPTEAFF. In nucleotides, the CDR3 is TGTGCCAGTAGTCGGACAGGGGGCCTGCCCACTGAAGCTTTCTTT.

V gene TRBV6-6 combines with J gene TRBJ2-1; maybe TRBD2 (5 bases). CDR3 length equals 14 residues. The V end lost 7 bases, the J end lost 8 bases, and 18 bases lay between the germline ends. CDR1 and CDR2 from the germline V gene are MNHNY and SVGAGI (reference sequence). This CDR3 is CASTRQYPSHEQFF. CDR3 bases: TGTGCCAGCACCCGGCAGTACCCTAGCCATGAGCAGTTCTTC.

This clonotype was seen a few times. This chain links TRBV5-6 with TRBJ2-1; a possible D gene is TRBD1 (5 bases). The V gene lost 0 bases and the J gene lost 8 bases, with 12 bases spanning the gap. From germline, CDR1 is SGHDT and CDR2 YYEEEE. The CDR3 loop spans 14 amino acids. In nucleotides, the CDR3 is TGTGCCAGCAGCTTGGGCTTGTCCAGGGATGAGCAGTTCTTC. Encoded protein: CASSLGLSRDEQFF.

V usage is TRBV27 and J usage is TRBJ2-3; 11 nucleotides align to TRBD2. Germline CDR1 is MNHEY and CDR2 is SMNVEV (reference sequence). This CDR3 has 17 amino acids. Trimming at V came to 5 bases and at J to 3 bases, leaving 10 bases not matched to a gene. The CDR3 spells CASSPEGLADTTDTQYF. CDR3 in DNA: TGTGCCAGCAGTCCCGAGGGACTAGCGGATACTACAGATACGCAGTATTTT.

The CDR3 region has the DNA TGTGCCAGCAACCAAGGGCCGGGACAGGGGACGTACGAGCAGTACTTC. It yields the protein CASNQGPGQGTYEQYF. The chain couples TRBV27 to TRBJ2-7; 10 bases agree with TRBD1. CDR1 is MNHEY, CDR2 SMNVEV, per germline (reference sequence). The CDR3 contains 16 residues. J lost 4 bases, V lost 7 bases, and 13 bases had no gene match.

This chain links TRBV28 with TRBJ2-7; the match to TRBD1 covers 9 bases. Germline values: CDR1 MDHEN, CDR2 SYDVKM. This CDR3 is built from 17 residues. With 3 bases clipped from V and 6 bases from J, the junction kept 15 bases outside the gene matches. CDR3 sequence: CASSFDRMGTGIAEQYF. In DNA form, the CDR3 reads TGTGCCAGCAGTTTCGATAGAATGGGGACAGGGATTGCCGAGCAGTACTTC. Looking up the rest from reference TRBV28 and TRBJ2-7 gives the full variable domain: DVKVTQSSRYLVKRTGEKVFLECVQDMDHENMFWYRQDPGLGLRLIYFSYDVKMKEKGDIPEGYSVSREKKERFSLILESASTNQTSMYLCASSFDRMGTGIAEQYFGPGTRLTVT.

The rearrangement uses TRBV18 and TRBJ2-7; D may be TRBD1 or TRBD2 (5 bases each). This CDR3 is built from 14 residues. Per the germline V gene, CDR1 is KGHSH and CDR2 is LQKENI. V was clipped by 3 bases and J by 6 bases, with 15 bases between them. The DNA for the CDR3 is TGTGCCAGCTCACCGGGACCCACTGGGGCCGAGCAGTACTTC. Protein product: CASSPGPTGAEQYF.

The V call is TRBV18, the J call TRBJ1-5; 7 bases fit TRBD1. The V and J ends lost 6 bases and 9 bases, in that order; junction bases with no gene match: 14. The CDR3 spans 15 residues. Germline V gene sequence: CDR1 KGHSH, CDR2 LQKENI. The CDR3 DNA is TGTGCCAGCTCCCAGATGACAGGGCCGGATCGGCCCCAGCATTTT. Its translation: CASSQMTGPDRPQHF.

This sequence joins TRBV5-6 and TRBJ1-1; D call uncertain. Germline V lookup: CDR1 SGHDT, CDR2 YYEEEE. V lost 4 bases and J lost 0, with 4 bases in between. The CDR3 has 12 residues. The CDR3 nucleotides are TGTGCCAGCAGCGCAGTGAACACTGAAGCTTTCTTT. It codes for CASSAVNTEAFF.

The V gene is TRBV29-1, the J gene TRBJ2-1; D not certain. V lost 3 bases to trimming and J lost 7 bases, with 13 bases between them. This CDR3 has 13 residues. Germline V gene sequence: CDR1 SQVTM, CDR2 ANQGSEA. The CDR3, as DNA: TGCAGCGTTGACGCGACCTCCAGGAATGAGCAGTTCTTC. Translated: CSVDATSRNEQFF.

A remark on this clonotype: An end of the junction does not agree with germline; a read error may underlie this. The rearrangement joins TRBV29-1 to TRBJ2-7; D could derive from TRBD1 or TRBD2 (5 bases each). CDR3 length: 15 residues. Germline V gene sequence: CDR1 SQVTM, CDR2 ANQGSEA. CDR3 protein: CSVDSDQGPPYEQYF. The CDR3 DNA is TGTAGCGTTGATAGCGACCAGGGACCTCCCTACGAGCAGTACTTC.

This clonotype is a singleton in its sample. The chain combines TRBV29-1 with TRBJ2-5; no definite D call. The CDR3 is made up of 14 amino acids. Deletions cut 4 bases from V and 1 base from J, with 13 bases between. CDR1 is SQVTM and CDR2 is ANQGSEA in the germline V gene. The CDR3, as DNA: TGCAGCGTTGTCTTGGCAGCCACCCAAGAGACCCAGTACTTC. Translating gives CSVVLAATQETQYF.

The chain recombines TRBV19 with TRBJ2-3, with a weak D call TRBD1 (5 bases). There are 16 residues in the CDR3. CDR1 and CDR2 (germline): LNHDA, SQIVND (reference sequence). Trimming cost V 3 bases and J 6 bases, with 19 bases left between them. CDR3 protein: CASSIYWQGEEDTQYF. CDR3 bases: TGTGCCAGTAGTATCTATTGGCAGGGCGAGGAGGATACGCAGTATTTT.

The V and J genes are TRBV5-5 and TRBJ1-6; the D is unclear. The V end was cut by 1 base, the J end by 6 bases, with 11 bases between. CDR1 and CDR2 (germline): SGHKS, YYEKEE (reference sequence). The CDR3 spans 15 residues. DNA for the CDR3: TGTGCCAGCAGCTTGACGGGAAAAGCTAATTCACCCCTCCACTTT. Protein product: CASSLTGKANSPLHF.

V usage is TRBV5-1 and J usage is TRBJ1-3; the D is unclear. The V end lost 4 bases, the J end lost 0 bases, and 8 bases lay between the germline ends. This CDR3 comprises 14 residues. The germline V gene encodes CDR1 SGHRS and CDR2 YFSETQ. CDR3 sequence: CASSPLASGNTIYF. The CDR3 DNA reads TGCGCCAGCAGCCCCCTGGCCTCTGGAAACACCATATATTTT.

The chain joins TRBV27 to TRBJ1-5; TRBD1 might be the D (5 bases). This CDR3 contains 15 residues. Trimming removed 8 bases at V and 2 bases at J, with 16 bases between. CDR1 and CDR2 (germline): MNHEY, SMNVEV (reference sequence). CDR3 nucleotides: TGTGCCAGCGGGCGAGGGGCTCTGGGCAATCAGCCCCAGCATTTT. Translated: CASGRGALGNQPQHF.